A single sample is the source of the 24 T cell receptor beta chains below, sequenced in a study of Graves' ophthalmopathy and Graves' hyperthyroidism. CDR3 regions of TCR beta were amplified from RNA transcripts. RT-PCR in the first round used HTBI primers; a second-round multiplex PCR followed. MiXCR, applied by TCRdb to the multiplex PCR reads, yields one record per CDR3 protein. The table has about 620,000 distinct CDR3 sequences, 20% to 25% seen once. Sequenced input: peripheral blood. The source of these receptors is a woman aged 18 to 35 with stable Graves' hyperthyroidism. Some clones in this sample may be carry-over from other donors' samples.

This clonotype was counted ten times or more. The chain couples TRBV6-1 to TRBJ1-1; the match to TRBD1 covers 9 bases. This CDR3 contains 14 residues. Germline CDR1 reads MNHNS; CDR2 reads SASEGT. V lost 2 bases, J lost 5 bases, and 3 bases stayed unmatched. The CDR3 DNA is TGTGCCAGCAGTGAAAACAGGGGGCCAACTGAAGCTTTCTTT. It yields the protein CASSENRGPTEAFF.

This clonotype was found many times. The chain employs TRBV12-3 or TRBV12-4 and TRBJ2-7, with D perhaps assigned TRBD1 or TRBD2 (5 bases each). The CDR3 extends over 13 amino acids. Trimming cost V 7 bases and J 5 bases, with 15 bases left between them. In DNA, the CDR3 is TGTGCCAGCACCTTGAATCGGGGCAACGAGCAGTACTTC. Amino acid sequence: CASTLNRGNEQYF.

At least ten counts were recorded for this clonotype. This sequence joins TRBV30 and TRBJ2-4; 9 bases map to TRBD1. The V and J ends lost 5 bases and 1 base, in that order; junction bases with no gene match: 9. The germline V gene has CDR1 GTSNPN and CDR2 SVGIG (reference sequence). This CDR3 has 16 amino acids. The CDR3 loop reads CAWGDRVSYAKNIQYF. In DNA form, the CDR3 reads TGTGCCTGGGGGGACAGGGTTTCGTATGCCAAAAACATTCAGTACTTC.

This clonotype has ten or more counts. This sequence joins TRBV7-2 and TRBJ2-5, with 9 bases identical to TRBD2. The CDR3 covers 15 residues. The V segment lost 2 bases and the J segment 2 bases; nucleotides outside the gene matches: 3. Looked up from germline, CDR1 is SGHTA and CDR2 is FQGNSA. CDR3 nucleotides: TGTGCCAGCAGCTTACAGCTAGCGGGGCAAGAGACCCAGTACTTC. This gives the protein CASSLQLAGQETQYF.

In its sample, this clonotype was seen many times. This chain joins TRBV9 and TRBJ2-2; D gene uncertain. The V gene lost 0 bases and the J gene lost 3 bases, with 3 bases spanning the gap. The CDR3 totals 13 residues. Germline-derived CDR1 and CDR2 are SGDLS and YYNGEE. The CDR3 bases are TGTGCCAGCAGCGTAGTACACACCGGGGAGCTGTTTTTT. Amino acid sequence: CASSVVHTGELFF.

This clonotype appeared many times. The genes are TRBV28 and TRBJ1-2, with a weak D call TRBD1 (6 bases). This CDR3 spans 16 amino acids. Trimming took off 3 bases at V and 2 bases at J, with 16 bases between the two ends. Looked up from germline, CDR1 is MDHEN and CDR2 is SYDVKM. The CDR3 DNA reads TGTGCCAGCAGTTTCCCGCGCCTGGACAGCAACTATGGCTACACCTTC. This gives the protein CASSFPRLDSNYGYTF.

At least ten counts were recorded for this clonotype. The J gene is TRBJ1-5, the V gene TRBV30; TRBD1 might be the D (5 bases). The germline CDR1 and CDR2 sequences are GTSNPN and SVGIG (reference sequence). This CDR3 is built from 13 residues. V shed 8 bases and J shed 3 bases, with 14 bases lying between them. CDR3 loop: CALGEANNQPQHF. CDR3 sequence (DNA): TGTGCCCTGGGGGAGGCTAACAATCAGCCCCAGCATTTT.

The V and J genes are TRBV12-3 or TRBV12-4 and TRBJ1-1; D possibly corresponds to TRBD1 (6 bases). The CDR3 sequence is 17 residues long. V was trimmed by 3 bases and J by 0 bases, leaving 17 bases between them. CDR3 loop: CASSFSISGQLNTEAFF. CDR3 DNA: TGTGCCAGCAGTTTTTCAATTTCTGGACAGTTGAACACTGAAGCTTTCTTT.

This clonotype was detected a few times. The rearrangement links TRBV6-2 or TRBV6-3 to TRBJ2-5; a possible D gene is TRBD2 (6 bases). Between the trimmed V and J ends, which lost 0 bases and 1 base, there was a span of 12 bases. CDR3 size: 16 residues. CDR1 is MNHEY and CDR2 is SVGEGT in the germline V gene. CDR3 coding DNA: TGTGCCAGCAGTTACTCACGTGGAGGGACCCAAGAGACCCAGTACTTC. As protein: CASSYSRGGTQETQYF.

The chain joins TRBV19 to TRBJ2-7; 12 positions match TRBD2. V lost 9 bases, J lost 6 bases, and 12 bases stayed unmatched. The germline V gene has CDR1 LNHDA and CDR2 SQIVND (reference sequence). There are 15 residues in the CDR3. In DNA form, the CDR3 reads TGTGCCAGCGAGAATCTAGCGGGGGGGGCCGGCGAGCAGTACTTC. This encodes CASENLAGGAGEQYF.

This clonotype occurred a few times. This could be a read error, since a much larger clone is one nucleotide away. The gene calls are TRBV29-1 and TRBJ1-2, with 9 bases lining up with TRBD1. Germline CDR1 reads SQVTM; CDR2 reads ANQGSEA. The CDR3 contains 12 residues. The trim removed 4 bases at V and 8 bases at J, leaving 5 bases unmatched. CDR3 sequence: CSVAGTGFGYTF. DNA of the CDR3: TGCAGCGTTGCAGGGACAGGGTTCGGCTACACCTTC. The full variable domain, with the rest looked up from reference TRBV29-1 and TRBJ1-2, is SAVISQKPSRDICQRGTSLTIQCQVDSQVTMMFWYRQQPGQSLTLIATANQGSEATYESGFVIDKFPISRPNLTFSTLTVSNMSPEDSSIYLCSVAGTGFGYTFGSGTRLTVV.

This clonotype was seen at least ten times. This sequence joins TRBV5-1 and TRBJ1-1, with D possibly being TRBD1 (6 bases). Trimming removed 1 base from V and 0 bases from J, with 13 bases in between. This CDR3 spans 16 amino acids. Looked up from germline, CDR1 is SGHRS and CDR2 is YFSETQ. The CDR3 region has the DNA TGCGCCAGCAGCTTGCCGCCACAGGGTTTGAACACTGAAGCTTTCTTT. The encoded protein is CASSLPPQGLNTEAFF.

This clonotype was found many times. This chain joins TRBV12-3 or TRBV12-4 and TRBJ2-7; no clear D. The V gene lost 3 bases and the J gene lost 3 bases, with 9 bases spanning the gap. The CDR3 is 13 residues long. The chain's CDR3 is CASSFWRNYEQYF. CDR3 sequence (DNA): TGTGCCAGCAGTTTCTGGAGAAACTACGAGCAGTACTTC.

This clonotype was recorded at least ten times. The V gene is TRBV6-2 or TRBV6-3, the J gene TRBJ1-3; D gene uncertain. V was pared by 7 bases and J by 0 bases, with 10 bases between. The CDR3 has 14 residues. The germline gives CDR1 MNHEY, CDR2 SVGEGT. The CDR3 DNA follows: TGTGCCAGCACTAAAGGAGTCTCTGGAAACACCATATATTTT. Protein product: CASTKGVSGNTIYF.

The V gene is TRBV30, the J gene TRBJ2-5; D ambiguous. The CDR3 runs to 13 residues. Per germline, CDR1 GTSNPN and CDR2 SVGIG (reference sequence). The V end was cut by 3 bases, the J end by 7 bases, with 15 bases between. CDR3 nucleotides: TGTGCCTGGAGCAAGCCAGGTCCGGGGACCCAGTACTTC. Translating it yields CAWSKPGPGTQYF.

This clonotype has just a few counts. The chain has TRBV12-3 or TRBV12-4 and TRBJ1-3; D gene unclear. The V end lost 1 base, the J end lost 8 bases, and 9 bases lay between the germline ends. This CDR3 is 13 amino acids long. This chain's CDR3 is CASSLGGSDTIYF. DNA of the CDR3: TGTGCCAGCAGTTTAGGAGGCTCGGACACCATATATTTT.

This clonotype was recorded a few times. The chain recombines TRBV4-1 with TRBJ2-2; no clear D. CDR1 is MGHRA, CDR2 YSYEKL, per germline. This CDR3 comprises 16 residues. V was shortened by 0 bases and J by 2 bases, with 10 bases between the two germline ends. CDR3 nucleotides: TGCGCCAGCAGCCAAGATCGGAGATTTAACACCGGGGAGCTGTTTTTT. Encoded protein: CASSQDRRFNTGELFF.

To note about this clonotype: It may be a read error: a sequence one base away is much more abundant. The chain carries TRBV12-3 or TRBV12-4 and TRBJ2-5, with D hard to call. The CDR3 loop spans 12 amino acids. CDR3 DNA sequence: TGTACCAGCAGTACGAGTTCCGGGACCCAGTACTTC. As protein: CTSSTSSGTQYF.

This clonotype came up many times. The chain is built from TRBV13 and TRBJ1-6, with D perhaps matching TRBD1 (5 bases). Germline-derived CDR1 and CDR2 are PRHDT and FYEKMQ (reference sequence). CDR3 length: 16 residues. V lost 5 bases to trimming and J lost 5 bases, with 16 bases between them. CDR3 nucleotides: TGTGCCAGCAGCCAATACTCGGGACGGAATAATTCACCCCTCCACTTT. It yields the protein CASSQYSGRNNSPLHF.

In its sample, this clonotype was seen once. The rearrangement links TRBV28 to TRBJ2-2; D might be TRBD1 or TRBD2, each matching 5 bases. The CDR3 is 15 amino acids. Trimming cost V 7 bases and J 1 base, with 13 bases left between them. Germline-derived CDR1 and CDR2 are MDHEN and SYDVKM. The CDR3 DNA follows: TGTGCCAGCACCCGGGACGCCGGGAACACCGGGGAGCTGTTTTTT. Translated, it gives CASTRDAGNTGELFF.

The chain combines TRBV10-3 with TRBJ2-7, with D maybe TRBD1 (6 bases). V was clipped by 0 bases and J by 7 bases, with 13 bases between them. This CDR3 has 14 amino acids. Germline V gene sequence: CDR1 ENHRY, CDR2 SYGVKD. CDR3 coding DNA: TGTGCCATCAGTGAGTCATACAGGGCAAGGGAGCAGTACTTC. Translation: CAISESYRAREQYF.

This clonotype showed up many times. V is TRBV9 and J is TRBJ1-1; maybe TRBD1 (5 bases). Germline CDR1 and CDR2: SGDLS and YYNGEE. V dropped 4 bases and J dropped 5 bases, with 27 bases sitting between them. This CDR3 is 18 amino acids long. CDR3 nucleotides: TGTGCCAGCAGCACCTCCCCACAGGAAAAGAATAAGAATACTGAAGCTTTCTTT. The encoded protein is CASSTSPQEKNKNTEAFF.

This sequence joins TRBV12-3 or TRBV12-4 and TRBJ1-6; 8 bases line up with TRBD1. This CDR3 is 16 amino acids long. V was pared by 8 bases and J by 7 bases, with 13 bases of the junction left unmatched. The CDR3 protein is CASPTQGAVGNSPLHF. In DNA form, the CDR3 reads TGTGCCAGCCCTACCCAGGGGGCGGTCGGGAATTCACCCCTCCACTTT.

This clonotype was detected many times. This clone may be a read error of a much larger clone one base away. The J gene is TRBJ2-5, the V gene TRBV12-3 or TRBV12-4; 11 bases match TRBD2. The CDR3 runs 13 residues. V lost 7 bases and J lost 5; bases outside the gene matches: 3. CDR3 DNA sequence: TGTGCCAGCAACATAGCGGGGGGGGAGACCCAGTACTTC. This sequence encodes CASNIAGGETQYF.